This TCR beta chain was retrieved from a study of T cells in Graves' hyperthyroidism and ophthalmopathy. General observations from the study: Peripheral blood also featured most of the thyroid clonotypes expanded above 0.001.

Trimming took 3 bases from V and 4 from J; bases not matched to a gene: 13. This CDR3 has 17 amino acids. Germline values: CDR1 SGDLS, CDR2 YYNGEE. Ten or more counts support this clonotype. The antigen remains undetermined. Active moderate-to-severe ophthalmopathy, Clinical Activity Score at least 3, NOSPECS at least 4, under 3 months' duration. Researchers took RNA transcripts and amplified the TCR beta CDR3 regions from them. A first-round RT-PCR of the TCR CDR3 used the HTBI primer set. TCRdb ran MiXCR on the multiplex PCR reads and lists one entry per CDR3 protein. This sample has hundreds of thousands of distinct CDR3 sequences, with 16% found just once.

The TCR was taken from a woman under 30 with Graves' ophthalmopathy. The chain combines TRBV9 with TRBJ2-1; 7 bases agree with TRBD2. The material sequenced was blood. The CDR3 DNA sequence: TGTGCCAGCAGCGGAGGGGTTTGGGGGAGGGCATACAATGAGCAGTTCTTC. Translation: CASSGGVWGRAYNEQFF.